Following are 27 T cell receptor beta chains from one sample sequenced in a study of beta chain features in type 1 diabetes. Sequenced material consisted of expressed TCRB transcripts (all of the isolated RNA was reverse transcribed). Data came from immunoSEQ multiplex PCR; TCRdb stores just in-frame clones and leaves some out. The table records around 160,000 clones, roughly 50% of them present only once. Sequenced sample: Tregs from blood. These receptors were collected from a man between 18 and 29 years old in good health.

V is TRBV7-9 and J is TRBJ2-7; 7 nucleotides line up with TRBD1. The junction had 4 bases not matched to a gene; V was cut back by 2 bases and J by 3 bases. Germline CDR1 reads SEHNR; CDR2 reads FQNEAQ (reference sequence). The CDR3 is made up of 14 amino acids. The CDR3 DNA follows: TGTGCCAGCAGCTTACAGGGGGATTTCTACGAGCAGTACTTC. Amino acids: CASSLQGDFYEQYF.

This chain joins TRBV5-5 and TRBJ1-1, with 7 bases fitting TRBD1. V gave up 5 bases and J gave up 8 bases; unmatched junction bases: 9. The length of the CDR3 is 13 residues. Looked up from germline, CDR1 is SGHKS and CDR2 is YYEKEE (reference sequence). The CDR3 is CASSWEWTGEAFF. The CDR3 DNA sequence: TGTGCCAGCAGTTGGGAATGGACAGGAGAAGCTTTCTTT. The entire variable domain, with the rest obtained from reference TRBV5-5 and TRBJ1-1, is as follows: DAGVTQSPTHLIKTRGQQVTLRCSPISGHKSVSWYQQVLGQGPQFIFQYYEKEERGRGNFPDRFSARQFPNYSSELNVNALLLGDSALYLCASSWEWTGEAFFGQGTRLTVV.

In its sample, this clone was seen a few times. The J gene is TRBJ1-2, the V gene TRBV5-5; D is perhaps TRBD1 (6 bases). The length of the CDR3 is 13 residues. V lost 2 bases and J 8 bases, leaving 13 bases between the germline ends. Germline lookup yields CDR1 SGHKS and CDR2 YYEKEE (reference sequence). The DNA for the CDR3 is TGTGCCAGCAGCTTACAGGGAGTACGGGGCTACACCTTC. Translated, it gives CASSLQGVRGYTF.

The rearrangement uses TRBV7-8 and TRBJ2-3; tentatively, D is TRBD2 (5 bases). This CDR3 is 15 amino acids long. V was clipped by 5 bases and J by 5 bases, with 17 bases between them. Germline V gives CDR1 SGHVS, CDR2 FQNEAQ. In DNA form, the CDR3 reads TGTGCCAGCAGCCCGAAGAGCGGCTGGCGAGATACGCAGTATTTT. Amino acid sequence: CASSPKSGWRDTQYF.

The rearrangement uses TRBV11-2 and TRBJ2-1, with TRBD2 as a possible D gene (6 bases). Per germline, CDR1 SGHAT and CDR2 FQNNGV. The germline V and J ends were trimmed by 1 base and 4 bases, with 11 bases remaining between them. The CDR3 covers 15 residues. CDR3 nucleotides: TGTGCCAGCAGCTTAGGGGACTTTGGGTACAATGAGCAGTTCTTC. This codes for CASSLGDFGYNEQFF.

For the CDR3, the DNA is TGTGCCAGCAGATCGACAGGCAGAGCTAACTATGGCTACACCTTC. Protein sequence: CASRSTGRANYGYTF. V is TRBV27 and J is TRBJ1-2, with D possibly being TRBD1 (6 bases). This CDR3 contains 15 residues. Germline assignment: CDR1 MNHEY and CDR2 SMNVEV (reference sequence). The V end lost 6 bases, the J end lost 0 bases, and 14 bases lay between the germline ends.

The rearrangement uses TRBV11-2 and TRBJ2-3; D is perhaps TRBD1 (5 bases). The length of the CDR3 is 13 residues. V was shortened by 3 bases and J by 4 bases, with 8 bases between the two germline ends. CDR1 and CDR2 from the germline V gene are SGHAT and FQNNGV. The CDR3 protein is CASSFAGSDTQYF. Written as DNA, the CDR3 is TGTGCCAGCAGCTTCGCAGGGTCAGATACGCAGTATTTT.

This chain links TRBV9 with TRBJ1-1; 7 nucleotides agree with TRBD1. Germline CDR1 reads SGDLS; CDR2 reads YYNGEE. This CDR3 spans 15 amino acids. Trimming removed 1 base from V and 2 bases from J; junction bases left unmatched: 5. CDR3 residues: CASSVRAGGNTEAFF. CDR3 in DNA: TGTGCCAGCAGCGTAAGGGCAGGGGGTAACACTGAAGCTTTCTTT.

The genes are TRBV5-1 and TRBJ2-1, with TRBD1 as a possible D gene (6 bases). Looked up from germline, CDR1 is SGHRS and CDR2 is YFSETQ. The CDR3 is made up of 13 amino acids. Trimming pared 3 bases from V and 6 bases from J, leaving 10 bases between. The CDR3 coding sequence is TGCGCCAGCAGCTCCGGACAGACCAATGAGCAGTTCTTC. Translating it yields CASSSGQTNEQFF.

This rearrangement joins TRBV30 to TRBJ2-3; D may be TRBD2 (5 bases). The CDR3 consists of 12 residues. The V gene's germline CDR1 is GTSNPN and CDR2 SVGIG (reference sequence). Trimming cost V 7 bases and J 6 bases, with 14 bases left between them. This chain's CDR3 is CALSKAADTQYF. The CDR3 bases are TGTGCCTTATCGAAAGCGGCCGATACGCAGTATTTT.

This clone was recorded a few times. The rearrangement links TRBV5-1 to TRBJ2-3; no clear D. Germline-derived CDR1 and CDR2 are SGHRS and YFSETQ. V was trimmed by 3 bases and J by 0 bases, leaving 11 bases between them. CDR3 length equals 15 residues. The CDR3 protein is CASSYGGLSTDTQYF. The DNA for the CDR3 is TGCGCCAGCAGCTACGGCGGTCTGAGCACAGATACGCAGTATTTT.

This clone was seen once. The rearrangement links TRBV5-6 to TRBJ2-7; D perhaps matches TRBD2 (6 bases). V was trimmed by 0 bases and J by 7 bases, leaving 20 bases between them. Per germline, CDR1 SGHDT and CDR2 YYEEEE. The CDR3 has 16 residues. The CDR3 sequence is CASSLGSFWGDGEQYF. In DNA form, the CDR3 reads TGTGCCAGCAGCTTGGGCTCCTTTTGGGGGGATGGGGAGCAGTACTTC.

This clone occurred a few times. The rearrangement uses TRBV6-6 and TRBJ2-3; the match to TRBD2 covers 9 bases. This CDR3 is built from 15 residues. The J segment lost 10 bases and the V segment lost 6 bases, leaving 14 bases of the junction unmatched. The germline gives CDR1 MNHNY, CDR2 SVGAGI (reference sequence). The CDR3 DNA sequence: TGTGCCAGCAGCCTGTCTAGCGGGAATGTCCGGGCGCAGTATTTT. This gives the protein CASSLSSGNVRAQYF.

The rearrangement joins TRBV7-3 to TRBJ1-1; no reliable D call. The CDR3 length is 13 residues. Germline V CDR1 and CDR2: SGHTA, FQGTGA. The V gene lost 6 bases and the J gene lost 1 base, with 9 bases spanning the gap. In DNA, the CDR3 is TGTGCCAGCAGATCACAGCCGAACACTGAAGCTTTCTTT. Its protein product is CASRSQPNTEAFF.

This clone was seen a single time. The chain carries TRBV30 and TRBJ1-1, with a weak D call TRBD1 (6 bases). Germline V gene sequence: CDR1 GTSNPN, CDR2 SVGIG (reference sequence). There are 13 residues in the CDR3. The V end was cut by 2 bases, the J end by 0 bases, with 7 bases between. CDR3: CAWSRTVNTEAFF. Here the CDR3 DNA reads TGTGCCTGGAGTCGGACAGTGAACACTGAAGCTTTCTTT.

The chain uses TRBV2 and TRBJ2-7, with D tentatively TRBD1 (6 bases). Between the trimmed V and J ends, which lost 4 bases and 2 bases, there was a span of 15 bases. The CDR3 is 15 residues long. Germline-derived CDR1 and CDR2 are SNHLY and FYNNEI. CDR3 region: CASSVRAGEAYEQYF. CDR3 DNA sequence: TGTGCCAGCAGTGTCCGGGCAGGGGAAGCCTACGAGCAGTACTTC.

J is TRBJ2-3 and V is TRBV9, with D uncertain. The CDR3 extends over 15 amino acids. The germline V gene has CDR1 SGDLS and CDR2 YYNGEE. Trimming cost V 0 bases and J 3 bases, with 11 bases left between them. CDR3 region: CASSVGGSGTDTQYF. In DNA, the CDR3 is TGTGCCAGCAGCGTAGGAGGTTCTGGGACAGATACGCAGTATTTT.

This clone was observed a single time. The V and J genes are TRBV28 and TRBJ2-5; TRBD2 might be the D (6 bases). V lost 3 bases and J 7 bases, leaving 6 bases between the germline ends. The length of the CDR3 is 11 residues. The V gene's germline CDR1 is MDHEN and CDR2 SYDVKM. The CDR3 nucleotides read TGTGCCAGCAGTTTGGGGGGGACCCAGTACTTC. Its protein is CASSLGGTQYF.

The gene calls are TRBV11-1 and TRBJ2-1, with 9 bases identical to TRBD1. Germline-derived CDR1 and CDR2 are SGHAT and FQDESV (reference sequence). Trimming removed 4 bases from V and 2 bases from J; junction bases left unmatched: 12. The CDR3 runs to 18 residues. The CDR3 reads CASSSARDRVGAYNEQFF. The CDR3, as DNA: TGTGCCAGCAGCTCGGCCCGGGACAGGGTAGGGGCCTACAATGAGCAGTTCTTC.

This chain joins TRBV4-3 and TRBJ2-1, with 10 positions matching TRBD1. The CDR3 is made up of 14 amino acids. Trimming cost V 4 bases and J 6 bases; bases outside gene matches: 3. Per the germline V gene, CDR1 is LGHNA and CDR2 is YSLEER. The CDR3 DNA sequence: TGCGCCAGCAGCCCTAGGGACAGGGGCAATGAGCAGTTCTTC. Protein sequence: CASSPRDRGNEQFF.

The rearrangement joins TRBV7-8 to TRBJ1-1; the D gene is possibly TRBD1 (6 bases). Germline-derived CDR1 and CDR2 are SGHVS and FQNEAQ. CDR3 length: 16 amino acids. The V and J ends lost 1 base and 1 base respectively, with 13 bases between them. The CDR3 region is CASSLVLGGANTEAFF. The CDR3 DNA sequence: TGTGCCAGCAGCTTAGTATTAGGGGGGGCGAACACTGAAGCTTTCTTT.

The table lists this clone with a few counts. V and J are TRBV10-3 and TRBJ2-3; 7 bases line up with TRBD1. The CDR3 is 15 residues long. V lost 5 bases and J lost 1; bases outside the gene matches: 6. CDR1 and CDR2 from the germline V gene are ENHRY and SYGVKD. The CDR3 sequence: CAISKMTGRTDTQYF. Written as DNA, the CDR3 is TGTGCCATCAGTAAGATGACAGGGCGCACAGATACGCAGTATTTT.

In nucleotides, the CDR3 is TGTGCCAGTAGTTTAAGATACACCTCTGGGGCCAACGTCCTGACTTTC. This gives the protein CASSLRYTSGANVLTF. The chain links TRBV19 to TRBJ2-6; D gene unclear. Per germline, CDR1 LNHDA and CDR2 SQIVND (reference sequence). The CDR3 runs to 16 residues. Trimming took off 5 bases at V and 0 bases at J, with 11 bases between the two ends.

J is TRBJ1-6 and V is TRBV6-1; 8 positions agree with TRBD1. This CDR3 spans 13 amino acids. In germline, CDR1 is MNHNS, CDR2 SASEGT. V lost 8 bases and J lost 14; bases outside the gene matches: 11. The CDR3 region has the DNA TGTGCCAGCCAGGGACAGGCGGTATGGACCCTCCACTTT. It encodes CASQGQAVWTLHF.

This clone came up a few times. The chain has TRBV29-1 and TRBJ2-7; 12 bases fit TRBD2. J lost 2 bases, V lost 8 bases, and 7 bases had no gene match. Germline V gene lookup returns CDR1 SQVTM and CDR2 ANQGSEA. The length of the CDR3 is 14 residues. The CDR3 coding sequence is TGCAGCATAAGGACTAGCGGGGCCACCTACGAGCAGTACTTC. Its translation is CSIRTSGATYEQYF.

The rearrangement links TRBV29-1 to TRBJ2-6; possibly TRBD2 for D (5 bases). This CDR3 region has 16 residues. The V gene lost 7 bases and the J gene lost 0 bases, with 16 bases spanning the gap. Germline V gene data show CDR1 as SQVTM and CDR2 as ANQGSEA. In DNA form, the CDR3 reads TGCAGCGCCCGGGTGTCTCGGGGCTCTGGGGCCAACGTCCTGACTTTC. Translating gives CSARVSRGSGANVLTF.

This clone occurred once. The chain combines TRBV7-9 with TRBJ2-7; 10 bases are a match to TRBD1. The length of the CDR3 is 17 residues. Trimming cost V 5 bases and J 6 bases; bases outside gene matches: 16. Germline assignment: CDR1 SEHNR and CDR2 FQNEAQ (reference sequence). CDR3 bases: TGTGCCAGCAGCCCCGGACGGTGGGGACAGGGGCGAGTCGAGCAGTACTTC. It specifies CASSPGRWGQGRVEQYF.